Listed below are T cell receptor beta chains from one sample, sequenced in a study of blood T cell repertoires in COVID-19. Method: immunoSEQ multiplex PCR; TCRdb's copy keeps in-frame clones and lacks some. The sample shows 360,000 or so clones, roughly 87% of them seen only once. Sequencing was performed on PBMCs or T cells enriched from blood (not recorded which). The receptors stem from a woman aged 25 to 45 who had recovered from COVID-19. CDR3s include the opening cysteine and the closing phenylalanine or tryptophan. Clone size appears in some rows only: once, few, many, or a class for an expanded clone.

CDR3 length	V gene	clone size	J gene	CDR3 protein
14	TRBV6-4	few	TRBJ2-7	CAIPGLAVLYEQYF
17	TRBV30	once	TRBJ2-6	CAWSAWTASSGANVLTF
17	TRBV2	NA	TRBJ2-1	CASSVVDSGGLYNEQFF
13	TRBV4-1	NA	TRBJ1-4	CASSQGGNEKLFF
16	TRBV18	NA	TRBJ2-7	CASSPPSGQSYYEQYF
12	TRBV13	NA	TRBJ2-7	CASSRLAGEQYF
13	TRBV29-1	NA	TRBJ1-5	CSAMTDSNQPQHF
14	TRBV20-1	NA	TRBJ1-2	CSASGMTGEYGYTF
15	TRBV7-2	NA	TRBJ1-2	CASSLGPTGNYGYTF
14	TRBV5-6	few	TRBJ1-1	CASSMGLRGTEAFF
15	TRBV5-4	NA	TRBJ2-1	CASSLGGLGDNEQFF
15	TRBV24-1	NA	TRBJ1-1	CATSDSGTGNTEAFF
13	TRBV19	NA	TRBJ1-1	CASSIVRDTEAFF
13	TRBV27	few	TRBJ1-6	CASSSYRNSPLHF
16	TRBV7-9	NA	TRBJ2-1	CASSLELGGSYNEQFF
16	TRBV3-1/TRBV3-2	few	TRBJ1-6	CASSQDFRGWDSPLHF
13	TRBV12-3/TRBV12-4	NA	TRBJ2-1	CASSLVEYNEQFF
18	TRBV12-5	NA	TRBJ1-1	CASGLILLGGGADNEAFF
14	TRBV19	NA	TRBJ2-7	CASNAGTVDYEQYF
12	TRBV28	NA	TRBJ1-5	CASSSTGQPQHF
15	TRBV9	NA	TRBJ1-2	CASSVAAGPNYGYTF
15	TRBV7-3	NA	TRBJ2-1	CASSLISGGASEQFF
17	TRBV7-9	NA	TRBJ1-2	CASSSADRGPGYYGYTF
16	TRBV2	NA	TRBJ2-3	CASSELTSGSTDTQYF
14	TRBV6-2/TRBV6-3	NA	TRBJ2-7	CASSSGTPVYEQYF
15	TRBV11-2	once	TRBJ1-4	CASSLGGRGGGKLFF
17	TRBV5-1	NA	TRBJ2-3	CASSPQGTSGVPDTQYF
19	TRBV7-9	NA	TRBJ2-2	CASSLAVVAGLRFPGELFF
14	TRBV19	NA	TRBJ1-2	CATSMGGRLLGYTF
14	TRBV2	NA	TRBJ1-2	CASSSDRSHYGYTF
17	TRBV11-2	NA	TRBJ2-1	CASSLDGSGRFYNEQFF
12	TRBV29-1	many	TRBJ2-7	CSVVREATEQYF
15	TRBV18	NA	TRBJ2-1	CASSPPRDRAHEQFF
14	TRBV14	NA	TRBJ1-6	CASSPGTGKSPLHF
17	TRBV10-3	NA	TRBJ1-3	CAIRPGQGNVEGNTIYF
13	TRBV27	NA	TRBJ1-1	CASSLRGGSEAFF
15	TRBV6-1	NA	TRBJ1-2	CASSETGAAGYGYTF
12	TRBV19	NA	TRBJ1-4	CASSMNREKLFF
16	TRBV2	NA	TRBJ2-7	CASSPGTGTETYEQYF
15	TRBV29-1	NA	TRBJ2-1	CSVDAWGNWNNEQFF
19	TRBV27	NA	TRBJ1-5	CASHLPEGNGGYSNQPQHF